The 25 T cell receptor beta chains below come from one sample, sequenced in a study of T cells in Graves' hyperthyroidism and ophthalmopathy. The CDR3 regions of TCR beta were amplified from RNA transcripts. In the first-round RT-PCR of the TCR CDR3, the HTBI primer set was used. TCRdb re-derived calls from the multiplex PCR reads in MiXCR, one entry per CDR3 protein. Among around 520,000 distinct CDR3 sequences, under 15% were seen once, and the ten largest hold 15% to 20%. Sequenced material: blood. Receptors originate from a woman between 18 and 30 years old with Graves' hyperthyroidism.

The chain has TRBV5-1 and TRBJ2-7; TRBD2 matches at 8 bases. Germline loops: CDR1 SGHRS, CDR2 YFSETQ. The CDR3 is 16 amino acids. Trimming at V came to 0 bases and at J to 3 bases, leaving 8 bases not matched to a gene. DNA of the CDR3: TGCGCCAGCAGCTTGGCATCCGGGAGGGGTTTCTACGAGCAGTACTTC. Amino acids: CASSLASGRGFYEQYF. The full variable domain, with the rest looked up from reference TRBV5-1 and TRBJ2-7, is KAGVTQTPRYLIKTRGQQVTLSCSPISGHRSVSWYQQTPGQGLQFLFEYFSETQRNKGNFPGRFSGRQFSNSRSEMNVSTLELGDSALYLCASSLASGRGFYEQYFGPGTRLTVT.

The J gene is TRBJ2-1, the V gene TRBV5-8; 10 bases map to TRBD2. The V gene end was trimmed by 0 bases and the J gene end by 6 bases; junction bases not matched to a gene: 15. CDR3 length equals 19 residues. From germline, CDR1 is SGHTS and CDR2 YDEGEE. The CDR3 region has the DNA TGTGCCAGCAGCTTGGGGCGGGCTAGCGGGAGTAATCGGGCCAATGAGCAGTTCTTC. It is translated as CASSLGRASGSNRANEQFF.

This clonotype showed up just a few times. V is TRBV12-5 and J is TRBJ2-5; 7 bases are shared with TRBD1. The V gene's germline CDR1 is LGHNT and CDR2 FRNRAP. The CDR3 runs to 14 residues. V lost 1 base and J lost 5; bases outside the gene matches: 4. The DNA for the CDR3 is TGTGCTAGTGGTTTGGGGACAGGATGGGAGACCCAGTACTTC. This encodes CASGLGTGWETQYF.

This clonotype was counted many times. The chain has TRBV7-6 and TRBJ2-1; 10 bases line up with TRBD2. This CDR3 contains 16 residues. Germline CDR1 reads SGHVS; CDR2 reads FNYEAQ. The ends lost 2 bases at V and 8 bases at J; junction bases unmatched: 9. In DNA form, the CDR3 reads TGTGCCAGCAGCTTACGTTTCCTAGCGGGAGTGGATGAGCAGTTCTTC. Protein: CASSLRFLAGVDEQFF.

This clonotype was recorded at least ten times. This rearrangement joins TRBV30 to TRBJ1-1; 7 positions agree with TRBD1. Trimming cost V 5 bases and J 4 bases; bases outside gene matches: 13. This CDR3 has 15 amino acids. Germline assignment: CDR1 GTSNPN and CDR2 SVGIG (reference sequence). This CDR3 is CAWCPTGIKGTEAFF. CDR3 nucleotide sequence: TGTGCCTGGTGTCCGACAGGGATTAAAGGCACTGAAGCTTTCTTT.

This clonotype appeared many times. The CDR3 region has the DNA TGTGCCAGCAGCTCCCCGATAGCTGATACGAACACCGGGGAGCTGTTTTTT. Its translation: CASSSPIADTNTGELFF. V usage is TRBV11-1 and J usage is TRBJ2-2; D call uncertain. The CDR3 consists of 17 residues. Trimming shortened V by 4 bases and J by 0 bases, and 15 bases separated the two germline ends. CDR1 is SGHAT, CDR2 FQDESV, per germline (reference sequence).

This clonotype occurred many times. V usage is TRBV7-8 and J usage is TRBJ1-4; a weak D match, TRBD1 (6 bases). Germline-derived CDR1 and CDR2 are SGHVS and FQNEAQ. The CDR3 length is 15 residues. Trimming stripped 1 base from V and 6 bases from J, with 12 bases between. The CDR3 sequence: CASSLVGGGDEKLFF. CDR3 in DNA: TGTGCCAGCAGCTTAGTTGGAGGGGGTGATGAAAAACTGTTTTTT.

Many counts were recorded for this clonotype. Here the CDR3 reads CASSPDGLAGDTYNEQFF. For the CDR3, the DNA is TGTGCCAGCTCACCGGACGGACTAGCGGGAGATACCTACAATGAGCAGTTCTTC. V is TRBV18 and J is TRBJ2-1; 13 bases agree with TRBD2. Germline V gene lookup returns CDR1 KGHSH and CDR2 LQKENI. V dropped 3 bases and J dropped 2; count of bases not matched to a gene: 7. This CDR3 spans 18 amino acids. The whole variable domain, filled in from reference TRBV18 and TRBJ2-1, reads NAGVMQNPRHLVRRRGQEARLRCSPMKGHSHVYWYRQLPEEGLKFMVYLQKENIIDESGMPKERFSAEFPKEGPSILRIQQVVRGDSAAYFCASSPDGLAGDTYNEQFFGPGTRLTVL.

This clonotype was seen many times. The chain couples TRBV27 to TRBJ2-1; no clear D gene. Germline V CDR1 and CDR2: MNHEY, SMNVEV (reference sequence). The CDR3 spans 12 residues. The germline V and J ends were trimmed by 5 bases and 10 bases, with 12 bases remaining between them. CDR3 sequence (DNA): TGTGCCAGCAGTCGGCCAGTCGGAGAGCAGTTCTTC. It is translated as CASSRPVGEQFF.

There are a few counts of this clonotype. In DNA form, the CDR3 reads TGTGCCAGCAGGAAAGGGGGGAGACGGTCCTACGAGCAGTACTTC. Protein sequence: CASRKGGRRSYEQYF. The chain uses TRBV5-6 and TRBJ2-7; TRBD1 or TRBD2 may be the D gene (6 bases each). Trimming stripped 5 bases from V and 1 base from J, with 16 bases between. CDR1 is SGHDT, CDR2 YYEEEE, per germline. CDR3 size: 15 residues.

At least ten counts were recorded for this clonotype. The CDR3 DNA follows: TGTGCCAGCAGCGCACACGGGAGTTCATTGGATACGCAGTATTTT. This codes for CASSAHGSSLDTQYF. The chain employs TRBV7-9 and TRBJ2-3; D is possibly TRBD2 (6 bases). CDR3 length: 15 amino acids. V was shortened by 5 bases and J by 6 bases, with 18 bases between the two germline ends. Per germline, CDR1 SEHNR and CDR2 FQNEAQ (reference sequence).

This clonotype came up many times. J is TRBJ2-2 and V is TRBV7-3; D is undetermined. There are 17 residues in the CDR3. The germline V gene has CDR1 SGHTA and CDR2 FQGTGA. Trimming stripped 4 bases from V and 0 bases from J, with 15 bases between. CDR3 sequence reads: CASSSPIDGANTGELFF. CDR3 sequence (DNA): TGTGCCAGCAGCTCCCCGATAGACGGAGCGAACACCGGGGAGCTGTTTTTT.

The table lists this clonotype with many counts. This CDR3 reads CASRKRSQGGTVNTEAFF. The CDR3 DNA reads TGTGCCAGCAGAAAACGGTCCCAAGGGGGCACGGTGAACACTGAAGCTTTCTTT. The rearrangement uses TRBV6-1 and TRBJ1-1; 7 bases are a match to TRBD1. The CDR3 runs 18 residues. From germline, CDR1 is MNHNS and CDR2 SASEGT. With 6 bases clipped from V and 0 bases from J, the junction kept 16 bases outside the gene matches.

This clonotype was counted ten times or more. The chain carries TRBV6-1 and TRBJ2-2, with no clear D. Germline V CDR1 and CDR2: MNHNS, SASEGT. The CDR3 runs to 15 residues. The ends were cut back, 2 bases at V and 7 bases at J, with 14 bases in the middle. DNA of the CDR3: TGTGCCAGCAGTGAAAACGGGCTAGTAGGCGGGGAGCTGTTTTTT. It encodes CASSENGLVGGELFF.

This clonotype has a handful of counts. This chain connects TRBV3-1 to TRBJ1-6; D perhaps matches TRBD1 (5 bases). CDR1 and CDR2 from the germline V gene are LGHDT and YNNKEL (reference sequence). Trimming removed 0 bases from V and 1 base from J, with 16 bases in between. CDR3 length: 19 amino acids. CDR3 DNA: TGTGCCAGCAGCCAAGAACGGATTTCAGGGAGATCCTATAATTCACCCCTCCACTTT. This gives the protein CASSQERISGRSYNSPLHF. Full variable domain (rest looked up from reference TRBV3-1 and TRBJ1-6): DTAVSQTPKYLVTQMGNDKSIKCEQNLGHDTMYWYKQDSKKFLKIMFSYNNKELIINETVPNRFSPKSPDKAHLNLHINSLELGDSAVYFCASSQERISGRSYNSPLHFGNGTRLTVT.

In the case of this clonotype: A read error is possible here, since a much larger clone lies one base away. The gene calls are TRBV5-6 and TRBJ1-2; no clear D gene. The germline V gene encodes CDR1 SGHDT and CDR2 YYEEEE. V lost 3 bases and J 4 bases, leaving 13 bases between the germline ends. CDR3 length: 14 residues. In DNA, the CDR3 is TGTGCCAGCAGCTCGCCCGCAAAAATCTATGGCTACACCTTC. It translates to CASSSPAKIYGYTF.

V and J are TRBV19 and TRBJ2-7; TRBD1 matches 11 bases. The V gene's germline CDR1 is LNHDA and CDR2 SQIVND (reference sequence). This CDR3 is 14 amino acids long. V lost 5 bases, J lost 3 bases, and 3 bases stayed unmatched. This chain's CDR3 is CASSGTGGFYEQYF. For the CDR3, the DNA is TGTGCCAGTAGTGGGACAGGGGGGTTCTACGAGCAGTACTTC. Full variable domain (remainder filled in from reference TRBV19 and TRBJ2-7): DGGITQSPKYLFRKEGQNVTLSCEQNLNHDAMYWYRQDPGQGLRLIYYSQIVNDFQKGDIAEGYSVSREKKESFPLTVTSAQKNPTAFYLCASSGTGGFYEQYFGPGTRLTVT.

Note on this clonotype: A read error is possible here, since a much larger clone lies one base away. The chain has TRBV7-9 and TRBJ1-5, with 8 bases lining up with TRBD1. Germline loops: CDR1 SEHNR, CDR2 FQNEAQ (reference sequence). CDR3 size: 16 residues. CDR3 DNA: TGTGCCAGCAGCCAGGGCGGGACAGGCGGGAATCAGCCCCAGCGTTTT. Its protein is CASSQGGTGGNQPQRF.

This clonotype was detected ten times or more. The gene calls are TRBV25-1 and TRBJ1-1; 12 nucleotides match TRBD1. CDR1 is MGHDK, CDR2 SYGVNS, per germline. The CDR3 is made up of 19 amino acids. With 8 bases clipped from V and 0 bases from J, the junction kept 16 bases outside the gene matches. The CDR3 here is CASAGTGGSVVAMNTEAFF. The DNA of the CDR3 is TGTGCCAGCGCCGGGACAGGGGGCTCGGTTGTCGCCATGAACACTGAAGCTTTCTTT.

Many counts were recorded for this clonotype. V is TRBV25-1 and J is TRBJ1-1, with D hard to call. The CDR3 spans 12 residues. The germline V gene encodes CDR1 MGHDK and CDR2 SYGVNS. Between the trimmed V and J ends, which lost 6 bases and 2 bases, there was a span of 7 bases. This CDR3 is CASRDRNTEAFF. CDR3 sequence (DNA): TGTGCCAGCAGGGACCGCAACACTGAAGCTTTCTTT.

This clonotype was seen ten or more times. V gene TRBV11-2 combines with J gene TRBJ1-6; TRBD1 is a possible D gene (5 bases). The germline V gene has CDR1 SGHAT and CDR2 FQNNGV. The CDR3 has 16 amino acids. Trimming shortened V by 2 bases and J by 6 bases, and 14 bases separated the two germline ends. The CDR3 region is CASSLLPGGGNSPLHF. For the CDR3, the DNA is TGTGCCAGCAGCTTACTCCCTGGGGGGGGTAATTCACCCCTCCACTTT.

There are many counts of this clonotype. The J gene is TRBJ2-2, the V gene TRBV10-3; weak D call: TRBD1 (6 bases). The germline V gene has CDR1 ENHRY and CDR2 SYGVKD. CDR3 length equals 14 residues. Deletions cut 10 bases from V and 4 bases from J, with 16 bases between. The CDR3 DNA follows: TGTGCCAGCCACAGGGATACGGCCACCGGGGAGCTGTTTTTT. Translation: CASHRDTATGELFF.

This clonotype has at least ten counts. The chain combines TRBV3-1 with TRBJ2-1, with 7 bases that match TRBD2. After removal of 8 bases from V and 6 bases from J, the junction contained 7 bases not matched to a gene. Germline lookup yields CDR1 LGHDT and CDR2 YNNKEL (reference sequence). The CDR3 is made up of 13 amino acids. The CDR3 sequence: CASLGGSVNEQFF. DNA for the CDR3: TGTGCCAGCCTGGGGGGGAGTGTCAATGAGCAGTTCTTC.

This clonotype was recorded at least ten times. The rearrangement links TRBV12-3 or TRBV12-4 to TRBJ1-5, with D perhaps matching TRBD1 (5 bases). This CDR3 is built from 15 residues. The V gene lost 6 bases and the J gene lost 5 bases, with 17 bases spanning the gap. The CDR3 is CASSRGGRGDQPQHF. Written as DNA, the CDR3 is TGTGCCAGCAGCCGCGGGGGTCGGGGGGATCAGCCCCAGCATTTT.

This clonotype was seen ten or more times. The J gene is TRBJ2-7, the V gene TRBV6-1; the D gene could be TRBD1 or TRBD2 (5 bases each). The germline V and J ends were trimmed by 10 bases and 0 bases, with 16 bases remaining between them. Germline V CDR1 and CDR2: MNHNS, SASEGT. This CDR3 is built from 14 residues. Written as DNA, the CDR3 is TGTGCCATCCTCCGGGACCAGAGCTCCTACGAGCAGTACGTC. It is translated as CAILRDQSSYEQYV.